A selection of T cell receptor beta chains follows, all from one sample in a study of cytomegalovirus exposure and HLA in healthy donors. TCRdb keeps only in-frame clones here, not all; method: immunoSEQ multiplex PCR. Among 150,000 to 200,000 clones, roughly 65% were seen once, and the ten largest hold around 4.5%. Sequences were obtained from PBMCs. Receptors were obtained from a woman aged 18-35 years in good health and CMV-seropositive. The CDR3 runs from the conserved cysteine through the conserved F or W. D genes are given only for firm matches. Only some rows state a clone size, as once, few, many or a class for expanded clones.

clone_size	d_call	cdr3_length	v_call	j_call	cdr3_aa	cdr3_nt
once	.	13	TRBV30	TRBJ2-6	CAQQASGANVLTF	TGTGCCCAACAGGCATCTGGGGCCAACGTCCTGACTTTC
.	TRBD1	15	TRBV19	TRBJ1-1	CASSIRDSLNTEAFF	TGTGCCAGTAGTATCCGGGACAGCCTGAACACTGAAGCTTTCTTT
.	TRBD2	16	TRBV5-1	TRBJ2-1	CASSTTSGGVRNEQFF	TGCGCCAGCAGTACGACCAGCGGGGGGGTGAGGAATGAGCAGTTCTTC
.	TRBD2	13	TRBV30	TRBJ2-2	CAWTGLAAGELFF	TGTGCCTGGACGGGACTAGCTGCCGGGGAGCTGTTTTTT
once	TRBD2	14	TRBV7-9	TRBJ2-7	CASSLSGRGYEQYF	TGTGCCAGCAGCTTGAGCGGGAGAGGGTACGAGCAGTACTTC
.	.	13	TRBV19	TRBJ1-2	CASSRGGDYGYTF	TGTGCCAGTAGTCGAGGGGGGGATTATGGCTACACCTTC
.	.	14	TRBV6-5	TRBJ2-5	CASSSGRRGGTQYF	TGTGCCAGCAGTTCCGGGAGACGGGGCGGGACCCAGTACTTC
.	.	12	TRBV25-1	TRBJ1-3	CASSDDSQGRYF	TGTGCCAGCAGTGATGACAGTCAAGGCCGATATTTT
.	.	13	TRBV6-5	TRBJ1-2	CASSYGAGSGYTF	TGTGCCAGCAGTTACGGGGCAGGTAGTGGCTACACCTTC
.	.	14	TRBV18	TRBJ2-3	CASSPQYITDTQYF	TGTGCCAGCTCACCACAATATATCACAGATACGCAGTATTTT
.	TRBD1	18	TRBV7-2	TRBJ1-4	CASSPWTGEGWGNEKLFF	TGTGCCAGCAGCCCCTGGACAGGGGAGGGGTGGGGTAATGAAAAACTGTTTTTT
.	.	12	TRBV7-6	TRBJ2-5	CASSSRWETQYF	TGTGCCAGCAGCTCGAGGTGGGAGACCCAGTACTTC
.	TRBD2	14	TRBV7-8	TRBJ2-1	CASSLLAGGAEQFF	TGTGCCAGCAGCTTATTAGCGGGAGGAGCCGAGCAGTTCTTC
.	TRBD2	16	TRBV5-1	TRBJ2-5	CATRGLAGSDTGEQYF	TGCGCCACCAGGGGACTAGCGGGATCCGATACGGGGGAGCAGTACTTC
.	TRBD2	15	TRBV13	TRBJ2-2	CASSFHGGATGELFF	TGTGCCAGCAGCTTCCACGGGGGGGCTACCGGGGAGCTGTTTTTT
.	TRBD1	16	TRBV4-1	TRBJ1-2	CASSAYPGGEGYGYTF	TGCGCCAGCAGCGCCTATCCAGGGGGCGAGGGCTATGGCTACACCTTC
.	TRBD2	16	TRBV18	TRBJ2-7	CASSPRLAGGLYEQYF	TGTGCCAGCTCACCCCGATTAGCGGGGGGCCTCTACGAGCAGTACTTC
.	TRBD2	17	TRBV28	TRBJ2-3	CASSSFGTSGITDTQYF	TGTGCCAGCAGTTCTTTCGGGACTAGCGGAATCACAGATACGCAGTATTTT
once	TRBD2	16	TRBV7-2	TRBJ2-3	CASSLSTGTSGNTQYF	TGTGCCAGCAGCTTATCCACTGGGACTAGCGGAAATACGCAGTATTTT
.	.	15	TRBV28	TRBJ1-2	CASTKPSGTLYGYTF	TGTGCCAGCACTAAACCCTCCGGGACACTCTATGGCTACACCTTC
once	.	14	TRBV5-1	TRBJ1-3	CASSLDFSGNTIYF	TGCGCCAGCAGCTTGGACTTCTCTGGAAACACCATATATTTT
.	.	11	TRBV30	TRBJ1-1	CAWSDTLEAFF	TGTGCCTGGAGTGACACCCTTGAAGCTTTCTTT
.	.	15	TRBV30	TRBJ1-4	CAWSAGIATNEKLFF	TGTGCCTGGAGTGCAGGGATTGCAACTAATGAAAAACTGTTTTTT
.	.	15	TRBV7-2	TRBJ2-3	CASRVQGSSTDTQYF	TGTGCCAGCAGAGTACAGGGCTCTAGCACAGATACGCAGTATTTT
.	TRBD1	13	TRBV9	TRBJ1-2	CASSVGQGYGYTF	TGTGCCAGCAGCGTAGGACAGGGCTATGGCTACACCTTC
.	.	14	TRBV9	TRBJ2-7	CASSPLPKSYEQYF	TGTGCCAGCAGCCCACTACCGAAATCCTACGAGCAGTACTTC
.	.	16	TRBV7-2	TRBJ1-4	CASSLPPQGTNEKLFF	TGTGCCAGCAGCTTACCCCCACAGGGAACTAATGAAAAACTGTTTTTT
.	.	14	TRBV18	TRBJ2-4	CASSPTGRRDIQYF	TGTGCCAGCTCACCGACAGGGAGGAGGGACATTCAGTACTTC